This T cell receptor beta chain was sequenced in a study of beta chain features in type 1 diabetes. Expressed TCRB transcripts were sequenced because the entire RNA isolate underwent reverse transcription. The protocol was immunoSEQ multiplex PCR, while the TCRdb copy is restricted to in-frame clones and leaves out a portion. The repertoire consists of almost 350,000 clones, with 9.3% occurring once and the leading ten covering roughly 1%. A single heparinised draw of roughly 100 mL on average was taken per donor. On this clone: The target antigen is unknown. Additional DNA sequences in this sample encode the identical CDR3.

Whole-study results and caveats: Type 1 diabetes patients had moderately but significantly shorter TCRB CDR3s in all four CD4+ subsets.

Trimming stripped 5 bases from V and 4 bases from J, with 9 bases between. Germline V CDR1 and CDR2: GTSNPN, SVGIG (reference sequence). The CDR3 is 13 amino acids. This receptor was obtained from a man aged 25 to 40 with type 1 diabetes. This chain connects TRBV30 to TRBJ1-6; D unresolved. Sample: central memory CD4+ T cells from blood. The CDR3 reads CAWSGQYNSPLHF. For the CDR3, the DNA is TGTGCCTGGTCTGGGCAATATAATTCACCCCTCCACTTT.